Listed below are T cell receptor beta chains from one sample, sequenced in a study of T-cell memory formation after mild COVID-19. TCRdb re-called the 5' RACE reads through MiXCR, storing one row per CDR3 protein. The data hold roughly 410,000 distinct CDR3 sequences, with approximately 25% observed a single time. The sample was PBMCs or a T cell subset sorted from them (not recorded which). These receptors all come from an adult woman who had mild COVID-19 (a few samples of this study predate the infection). Cell type and time point are not known. CDR3s include the opening cysteine and the closing phenylalanine or tryptophan. D genes are given only for firm matches. Clone size, where shown, is once, few, many, or a class for clones that have expanded.

D	V	size	J	CDR3	DNA
.	TRBV25-1	.	TRBJ2-3	CASSRMADTQYF	TGTGCCAGCAGTAGGATGGCAGATACGCAGTATTTT
.	TRBV27	.	TRBJ1-5	CASSPRQINQPQHF	TGTGCCAGCAGTCCGCGACAGATCAATCAGCCCCAGCATTTT
.	TRBV9	.	TRBJ1-1	CASSALQGVVEAFF	TGTGCCAGCAGCGCCCTACAGGGAGTGGTTGAAGCTTTCTTT
TRBD1	TRBV5-6	.	TRBJ2-1	CASSLAGQGAYNEQFF	TGTGCCAGCAGCTTGGCGGGACAGGGGGCCTACAATGAGCAGTTCTTC
.	TRBV3-1	few	TRBJ2-3	CASSRLGGDGVDTQYF	TGTGCCAGCAGCCGCCTTGGGGGTGACGGAGTAGATACGCAGTATTTT
.	TRBV6-5	few	TRBJ2-7	CASSPGLAALGGYEQYF	TGTGCCAGCAGCCCAGGGTTAGCGGCTCTAGGAGGGTACGAGCAGTACTTC
.	TRBV21-1	.	TRBJ2-1	CASSKGLAGTYNEQFF	TGTGCCAGCAGCAAGGGACTAGCGGGGACTTACAATGAGCAGTTCTTC
.	TRBV20-1	few	TRBJ2-7	CSAREGTTYEQYF	TGCAGTGCTAGAGAAGGGACCACCTACGAGCAGTACTTC
.	TRBV5-1	many	TRBJ2-7	CASSLEVSYEQYF	TGCGCCAGCAGCTTGGAGGTCTCCTACGAGCAGTACTTC
TRBD1	TRBV6-1	few	TRBJ1-2	CASRTTGGYGYTF	TGTGCCAGCCGGACGACAGGGGGCTATGGCTACACCTTC
.	TRBV27	.	TRBJ2-7	CASSPRRGSYEQYF	TGTGCCAGCAGTCCACGACGAGGGTCCTACGAGCAGTACTTC